A single sample is the source of the 6 T cell receptor beta chains below, sequenced in a study of CD8+ T cells in alopecia areata. RNA extraction and reverse transcription yielded cDNA as sequencing template. TCRdb keeps only in-frame clones here, not all; method: immunoSEQ multiplex PCR. The table shows about 190,000 clones, with approximately 60% occurring only once. The treatment here: oral pan-JAK inhibitor, 5-10 mg twice daily. The specimen comprised CD4+ T cells sorted from blood, sampled at week 4, from a patient treated with tofacitinib. These receptors were collected from a human donor with alopecia areata.

V and J are TRBV7-8 and TRBJ2-5; D is uncertain. Trimming removed 5 bases from V and 4 bases from J, with 14 bases in between. Per germline, CDR1 SGHVS and CDR2 FQNEAQ. CDR3 length: 14 amino acids. Here the CDR3 reads CASSLGQVPETQYF. In nucleotides, the CDR3 is TGTGCCAGCAGCCTAGGGCAGGTCCCAGAGACCCAGTACTTC.

The rearrangement uses TRBV4-3 and TRBJ2-1; D remains ambiguous. The CDR3 runs to 14 residues. CDR1 and CDR2 (germline): LGHNA, YSLEER. Trimming removed 1 base from V and 5 bases from J, with 9 bases in between. CDR3 sequence (DNA): TGCGCCAGCAGCCAAGTATTTGGCGACAATGAGCAGTTCTTC. This gives the protein CASSQVFGDNEQFF.

V is TRBV27 and J is TRBJ1-5; D not resolved. Looked up from germline, CDR1 is MNHEY and CDR2 is SMNVEV (reference sequence). CDR3 length equals 15 residues. Deletions cut 5 bases from V and 1 base from J, with 12 bases between. The CDR3 protein is CASSPQRLSNQPQHF. As DNA, the CDR3 is TGTGCCAGCAGTCCGCAGCGACTGAGCAATCAGCCCCAGCATTTT.

The gene calls are TRBV6-6 and TRBJ2-7; 13 bases map to TRBD2. V shed 4 bases, J shed 7 bases, and the junction held 10 bases outside the gene matches. Per the germline V gene, CDR1 is MNHNY and CDR2 is SVGAGI (reference sequence). CDR3 size: 16 residues. In DNA form, the CDR3 reads TGTGCCAGCAGTTCCTCGGGACTAGCGGGAAGAGGAGAGCAGTACTTC. Amino acids: CASSSSGLAGRGEQYF.

The rearrangement uses TRBV29-1 and TRBJ2-7; D assignment may be TRBD1 or TRBD2 (5 bases each). Deletions cut 4 bases from V and 5 bases from J, with 18 bases between. The CDR3 contains 14 residues. Germline V gene lookup returns CDR1 SQVTM and CDR2 ANQGSEA. The CDR3 DNA is TGCAGCGTTGCCTTCCGGGACCCCGGCCACGAGCAGTACTTC. The encoded protein is CSVAFRDPGHEQYF.

This clone was counted a few times. This rearrangement joins TRBV29-1 to TRBJ2-7; D is possibly TRBD1 (5 bases). The V gene lost 3 bases and the J gene lost 3 bases, with 9 bases spanning the gap. The germline gives CDR1 SQVTM, CDR2 ANQGSEA. This CDR3 comprises 12 residues. The CDR3: CSVESGIYEQYF. The CDR3 coding sequence is TGCAGCGTTGAGTCAGGGATCTACGAGCAGTACTTC.